This is a list of T cell receptor beta chains from one sample in a study of blood T cells in healthy people across ages. From the 5' RACE reads, TCRdb called clonotypes with MiXCR, one entry per CDR3 protein. The data contain about 1 million distinct CDR3 sequences, 35% to 55% of them seen just once; the ten biggest clones take up 18%. Material for sequencing was blood. These receptor sequences come from a woman in her fifties or sixties in good health. The conserved cysteine and the conserved F or W are not part of the CDR3 here.

V	J	CDR3
TRBV28	TRBJ1-5	ASSFPGYSNQPQH
TRBV27	TRBJ2-7	ASSLYARGRENSEQY
TRBV29-1	TRBJ2-7	SVAGSGTVY
TRBV9	TRBJ2-1	ASSVEGGIYNEQF
TRBV20-1	TRBJ2-3	SVRGPRRERTDTQY
TRBV29-1	TRBJ2-1	SVEGLNEQF
TRBV7-2	TRBJ2-1	ASSPKAGGSRSF
TRBV11-2	TRBJ2-1	ASSLGLPGTGHLGQF
TRBV4-1	TRBJ2-5	ASSPTRLGDNEQY
TRBV6-1	TRBJ2-7	ASSAGGGRIYEQY
TRBV20-1	TRBJ2-1	SARPTVHNEQF
TRBV7-2	TRBJ2-7	ASTIQRGISYEQY
TRBV12-3/TRBV12-4	TRBJ2-1	ASSSRGVVAYNEQF
TRBV2	TRBJ1-2	ASRLPGQAYGYT
TRBV5-4	NA	ASSFMTRAGVAKNIQY
TRBV5-8	TRBJ1-6	ASSLEREGPENSPLH
TRBV29-1	TRBJ1-2	SVGDRTGAEGYT
TRBV29-1	TRBJ2-5	SVEVTDFRETQY
TRBV5-6	TRBJ2-3	ASSLVGLADTDTQY
TRBV6-5	TRBJ1-2	ASSHYQTGDYGYT
TRBV27	TRBJ2-2	ASAGGAPFNTGELF
TRBV7-9	TRBJ2-3	ASSFGAGVADTQY
TRBV13	TRBJ2-7	ASSRLGSSGFHEQY